The clone carrying this T cell receptor beta chain has a handful of counts. No antigen is known for it. The data belong to a study of siplizumab effects on memory and regulatory T cells. Mixed lymphocyte reaction cells were cocultured at 37°C for around 6 days. CFSE marked responder PBMCs and Violet Dye marked stimulator PBMCs, which were mixed 1:1. Assaying covered about 10^5 TCR templates per sample. Measured with immunoSEQ multiplex PCR; TCRdb has only the in-frame clones, and not every one. This table has under 20,000 clones, around half appearing once. The V gene's germline CDR1 is SGHTA and CDR2 FQGTGA. J was trimmed by 0 bases and V by 5 bases; bases with no gene match: 9. The CDR3 has 16 amino acids.

This chain uses TRBV7-3 with TRBJ2-5, with 7 bases that match TRBD2. This receptor was obtained from a human donor in good health; the cells came from an allogeneic mixed lymphocyte reaction. Source material: CFSE-low (dividing) CD4+ T cells sorted from an allogeneic mixed lymphocyte reaction. CDR3 region: CASSPWGAGNQETQYF. The CDR3 bases are TGTGCCAGCAGCCCCTGGGGAGCGGGGAACCAAGAGACCCAGTACTTC.